Detailed here is one T cell receptor beta chain. The V and J ends lost 7 bases and 7 bases respectively, with 14 bases between them. Per the germline V gene, CDR1 is SNHLY and CDR2 is FYNNEI. The CDR3 length is 14 residues. Per the authors' pipeline: For nucleated cells, counts were estimated from reference gene primer amplification. The repertoire was sequenced with immunoSEQ multiplex PCR; TCRdb's copy has only in-frame clones and lacks some. Clonal size and the V and J genes are those of that table, whereas D and trimming came from the DNA. The sample shows about 94,000 clones, around 87% of them seen only once. The record originates from a study of blood T cell repertoires in COVID-19. Overall study: Italy, Spain and the United States were the sources of the convalescent and acute COVID-19 samples. From T cells, B-cell-depleted T cells, or PBMCs came the material, which was cDNA or gDNA.

The J gene is TRBJ1-6, the V gene TRBV2, with a tentative D call TRBD1 (5 bases). The sequence came from a human donor with acute or convalescent COVID-19. The donor label of this sample is uncertain. Input material: peripheral blood. Here the CDR3 DNA reads TGTGCCAGCAACCCAAGGGGTTCCAATTCACCCCTCCACTTT. Translating it yields CASNPRGSNSPLHF. The full variable domain, completed using reference TRBV2 and TRBJ1-6, is EPEVTQTPSHQVTQMGQEVILRCVPISNHLYFYWYRQILGQKVEFLVSFYNNEISEKSEIFDDQFSVERPDGSNFTLKIRSTKLEDSAMYFCASNPRGSNSPLHFGNGTRLTVT.